The entry below describes one T cell receptor beta chain. Its antigen is currently unknown. CDR3 length: 16 residues. CDR1 is SEHNR, CDR2 FQNEAQ, per germline (reference sequence). V lost 4 bases and J lost 8; bases outside the gene matches: 12. This entry comes from a study of blood T cells in healthy people across ages. Study-level background: Template switching captured about one barcoded beta molecule per two T cells.

Findings and limits, study-wide: Correlation between TCR beta diversity and naive T cell percentage was strong. Total diversity from one million sequenced T cells was likely underestimated.

A second PCR, run for about 7 to 11 cycles, used a sample-barcoded 5' primer plus a J-beta primer mix. Per-sample output comprised a minimum of 2.5 million paired-end reads containing CDR3. TCRdb processed the 5' RACE reads anew with MiXCR; each CDR3 protein has one entry. This sample yields 1.6 million or so distinct CDR3 sequences, of which roughly a third are seen a single time; roughly 12% belongs to the top ten. The clonotype comes from a woman in her twenties or thirties in good health. This rearrangement joins TRBV7-9 to TRBJ1-4; TRBD1 matches 8 bases. Sequencing was carried out using blood. For the CDR3, the DNA is TGTGCCAGCAGCTCCTCTGATCACAGGGGGGGCGAAAAACTGTTTTTT. Translated: CASSSSDHRGGEKLFF.